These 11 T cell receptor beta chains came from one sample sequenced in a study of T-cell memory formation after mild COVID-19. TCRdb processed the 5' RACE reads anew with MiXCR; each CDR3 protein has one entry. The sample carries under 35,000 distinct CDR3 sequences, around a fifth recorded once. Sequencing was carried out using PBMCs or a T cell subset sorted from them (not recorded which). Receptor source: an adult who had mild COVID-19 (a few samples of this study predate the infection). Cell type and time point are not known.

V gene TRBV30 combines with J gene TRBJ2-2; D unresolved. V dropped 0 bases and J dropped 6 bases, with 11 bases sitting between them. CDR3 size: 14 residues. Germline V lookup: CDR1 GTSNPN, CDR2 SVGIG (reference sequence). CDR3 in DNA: TGTGCCTGGAGTGTATTTGGGTTCGCCGGGGAGCTGTTTTTT. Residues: CAWSVFGFAGELFF. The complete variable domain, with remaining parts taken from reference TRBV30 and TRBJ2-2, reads SQTIHQWPATLVQPVGSPLSLECTVEGTSNPNLYWYRQAAGRGLQLLFYSVGIGQISSEVPQNLSASRPQDRQFILSSKKLLLSDSGFYLCAWSVFGFAGELFFGEGSRLTVL.

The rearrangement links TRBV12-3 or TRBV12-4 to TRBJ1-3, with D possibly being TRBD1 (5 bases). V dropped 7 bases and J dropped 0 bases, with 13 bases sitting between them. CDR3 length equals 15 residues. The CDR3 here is CASKDMKSSGNTIYF. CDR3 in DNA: TGTGCCAGCAAGGACATGAAGAGCTCTGGAAACACCATATATTTT.

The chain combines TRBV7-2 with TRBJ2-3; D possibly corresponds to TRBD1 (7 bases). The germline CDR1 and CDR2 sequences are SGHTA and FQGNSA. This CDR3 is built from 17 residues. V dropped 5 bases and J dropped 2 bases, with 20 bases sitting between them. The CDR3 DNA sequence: TGTGCCAGCAGCCCACTCTCAGGGGGGTCCTACACAGATACGCAGTATTTT. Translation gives CASSPLSGGSYTDTQYF.

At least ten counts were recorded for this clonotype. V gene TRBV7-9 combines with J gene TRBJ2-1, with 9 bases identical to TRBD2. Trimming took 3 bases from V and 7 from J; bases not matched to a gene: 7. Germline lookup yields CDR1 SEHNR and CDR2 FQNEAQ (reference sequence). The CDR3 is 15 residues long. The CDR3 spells CASSFVGLARNEQFF. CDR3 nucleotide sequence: TGTGCCAGCAGCTTCGTCGGACTAGCGCGGAATGAGCAGTTCTTC.

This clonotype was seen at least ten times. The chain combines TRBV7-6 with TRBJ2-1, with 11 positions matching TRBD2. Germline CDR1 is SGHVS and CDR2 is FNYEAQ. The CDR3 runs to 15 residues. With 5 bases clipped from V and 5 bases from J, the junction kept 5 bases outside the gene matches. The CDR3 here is CASSPGTSGNNEQFF. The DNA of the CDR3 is TGTGCCAGCAGCCCCGGGACTAGCGGTAACAATGAGCAGTTCTTC. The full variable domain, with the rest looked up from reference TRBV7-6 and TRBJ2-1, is GAGVSQSPRYKVTKRGQDVALRCDPISGHVSLYWYRQALGQGPEFLTYFNYEAQQDKSGLPNDRFSAERPEGSISTLTIQRTEQRDSAMYRCASSPGTSGNNEQFFGPGTRLTVL.

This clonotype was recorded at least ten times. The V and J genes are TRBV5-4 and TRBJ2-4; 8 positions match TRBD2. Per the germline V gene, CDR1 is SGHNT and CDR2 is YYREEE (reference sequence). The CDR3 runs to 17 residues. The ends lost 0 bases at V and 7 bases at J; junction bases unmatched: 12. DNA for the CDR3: TGTGCCAGCAGCTTGGGGGGCGGAGCGGGAGTGTCGAACATTCAGTACTTC. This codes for CASSLGGGAGVSNIQYF.

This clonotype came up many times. In DNA form, the CDR3 reads TGTGCCAGCAGCCTACAGACAGGGATGAACACTGAAGCTTTCTTT. This encodes CASSLQTGMNTEAFF. The V call is TRBV7-6, the J call TRBJ1-1, with 7 bases identical to TRBD1. The V and J ends lost 5 bases and 0 bases, in that order; junction bases with no gene match: 6. The CDR3 extends over 15 amino acids. Germline V CDR1 and CDR2: SGHVS, FNYEAQ.

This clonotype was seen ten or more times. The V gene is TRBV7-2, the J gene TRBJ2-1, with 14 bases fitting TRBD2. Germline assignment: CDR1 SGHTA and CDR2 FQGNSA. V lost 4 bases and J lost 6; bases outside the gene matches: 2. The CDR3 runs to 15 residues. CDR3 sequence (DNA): TGTGCCAGCAGCTCGGGACTAGCGGGAGCCAATGAGCAGTTCTTC. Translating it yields CASSSGLAGANEQFF. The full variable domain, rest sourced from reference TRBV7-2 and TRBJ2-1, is GAGVSQSPSNKVTEKGKDVELRCDPISGHTALYWYRQSLGQGLEFLIYFQGNSAPDKSGLPSDRFSAERTGGSVSTLTIQRTQQEDSAVYLCASSSGLAGANEQFFGPGTRLTVL.

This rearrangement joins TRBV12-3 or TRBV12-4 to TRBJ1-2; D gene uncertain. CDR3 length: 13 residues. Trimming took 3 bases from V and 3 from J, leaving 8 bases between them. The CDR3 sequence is CASSFGGDYGYTF. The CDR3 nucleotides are TGTGCCAGCAGTTTTGGAGGAGACTATGGCTACACCTTC.

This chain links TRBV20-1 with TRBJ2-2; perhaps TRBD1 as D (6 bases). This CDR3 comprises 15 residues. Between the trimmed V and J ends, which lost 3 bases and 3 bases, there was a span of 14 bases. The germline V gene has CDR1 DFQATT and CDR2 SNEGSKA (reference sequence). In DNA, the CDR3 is TGCAGTGCTAGCCCGGGACAATGGGACACCGGGGAGCTGTTTTTT. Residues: CSASPGQWDTGELFF.

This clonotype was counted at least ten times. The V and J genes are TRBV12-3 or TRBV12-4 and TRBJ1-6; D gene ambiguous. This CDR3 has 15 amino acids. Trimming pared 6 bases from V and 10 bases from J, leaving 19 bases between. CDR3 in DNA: TGTGCCAGCAGCCCTACATGGGGTGTGGGCTCACCCCTCCACTTT. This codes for CASSPTWGVGSPLHF.